The 5 T cell receptor beta chains below all came from one sample that was sequenced in a study of CD8+CD57+ T cells in acquired aplastic anemia. Researchers used genomic DNA as the template to profile TCR beta VDJ and CDR3. Via MiXCR, TCRdb re-called the reads, giving one row per CDR3 protein. The table lists 200,000 to 250,000 distinct CDR3 sequences, roughly 57% of them singletons. Sample: sorted CD4+, CD8+, or CD8+CD57+ T cells (not recorded which) from PBMCs. The receptors originated from a human donor in good health.

This clonotype was detected ten times or more. The chain employs TRBV12-3 or TRBV12-4 and TRBJ2-1, with TRBD1 as a possible D gene (5 bases). V was trimmed by 8 bases and J by 6 bases, leaving 14 bases between them. The CDR3 length is 13 residues. As DNA, the CDR3 is TGTGCCAGCTCCAGGGTCATGGGCAATGAGCAGTTCTTC. It is translated as CASSRVMGNEQFF.

This chain joins TRBV5-1 and TRBJ2-5; D is perhaps TRBD1 (5 bases). In germline, CDR1 is SGHRS, CDR2 YFSETQ. The CDR3 loop spans 14 amino acids. V lost 4 bases and J lost 2, with 12 bases in between. This chain's CDR3 is CASSRVTEQETQYF. In DNA, the CDR3 is TGCGCCAGCAGCAGGGTGACAGAGCAAGAGACCCAGTACTTC.

The V gene is TRBV7-2, the J gene TRBJ2-7; D is unresolved. V was clipped by 1 base and J by 4 bases, with 11 bases between them. There are 14 residues in the CDR3. Germline assignment: CDR1 SGHTA and CDR2 FQGNSA. CDR3 DNA: TGTGCCAGCAGCTTAGAACGGGCTTCGTACGAGCAGTACTTC. It is translated as CASSLERASYEQYF.

This clonotype was seen repeatedly, ten times or more. The V gene is TRBV9, the J gene TRBJ2-1, with D unclear. From germline, CDR1 is SGDLS and CDR2 YYNGEE. Trimming pared 0 bases from V and 5 bases from J, leaving 6 bases between. The CDR3 length is 13 residues. CDR3 sequence (DNA): TGTGCCAGCAGCGTAGCTCAGAACAATGAGCAGTTCTTC. Amino acid sequence: CASSVAQNNEQFF.

This clonotype has only one observation. The chain joins TRBV19 to TRBJ2-7; the match to TRBD2 covers 11 bases. The CDR3 length is 16 residues. CDR1 and CDR2 (germline): LNHDA, SQIVND (reference sequence). Trimming took 5 bases from V and 4 from J; bases not matched to a gene: 10. CDR3 sequence reads: CASSSRLAGSQYEQYF. DNA of the CDR3: TGTGCCAGTAGTTCCCGACTAGCGGGGAGTCAATACGAGCAGTACTTC. The whole variable domain, filled in from reference TRBV19 and TRBJ2-7, reads DGGITQSPKYLFRKEGQNVTLSCEQNLNHDAMYWYRQDPGQGLRLIYYSQIVNDFQKGDIAEGYSVSREKKESFPLTVTSAQKNPTAFYLCASSSRLAGSQYEQYFGPGTRLTVT.